Presented here are 28 T cell receptor beta chains from one specimen sequenced in a study of blood T cell repertoires in COVID-19. Assay: immunoSEQ multiplex PCR; the TCRdb copy retains only in-frame clones and omits some. The sample carries about 410,000 clones, around 91% recorded once. Material: PBMCs or T cells enriched from blood (not recorded which). Source of these receptors: a man between 18 and 35 years old who had recovered from COVID-19.

This chain links TRBV12-3 or TRBV12-4 with TRBJ1-1, with a possible D match to TRBD1 (5 bases). Trimming shortened V by 6 bases and J by 10 bases, and 18 bases separated the two germline ends. The CDR3 spans 13 residues. Written as DNA, the CDR3 is TGTGCCAGCAGGGGAATGGGCATTGGGGCAGCTTTCTTT. This encodes CASRGMGIGAAFF.

This clone has only one observation. The gene calls are TRBV4-1 and TRBJ1-5, with D perhaps TRBD1 (6 bases). Germline V gene data show CDR1 as MGHRA and CDR2 as YSYEKL. The V and J ends lost 2 bases and 2 bases respectively, with 16 bases between them. The CDR3 consists of 17 residues. The CDR3 nucleotides are TGCGCCAGCAGCCAATGGGGAGGGGGTTTGGGCAATCAGCCCCAGCATTTT. Residues: CASSQWGGGLGNQPQHF.

V and J are TRBV9 and TRBJ1-1, with TRBD1 as a possible D gene (5 bases). The CDR3 has 15 amino acids. Looked up from germline, CDR1 is SGDLS and CDR2 is YYNGEE. V was trimmed by 4 bases and J by 1 base, leaving 14 bases between them. In DNA form, the CDR3 reads TGTGCCAGCAGCCCCCAGGGTAGGGGGAACACTGAAGCTTTCTTT. The encoded protein is CASSPQGRGNTEAFF. Complete variable domain (other parts from reference TRBV9 and TRBJ1-1): DSGVTQTPKHLITATGQRVTLRCSPRSGDLSVYWYQQSLDQGLQFLIQYYNGEERAKGNILERFSAQQFPDLHSELNLSSLELGDSALYFCASSPQGRGNTEAFFGQGTRLTVV.

The chain links TRBV6-1 to TRBJ1-1; D is unresolved. Per the germline V gene, CDR1 is MNHNS and CDR2 is SASEGT. V was shortened by 2 bases and J by 0 bases, with 16 bases between the two germline ends. This CDR3 is 17 amino acids long. CDR3 in DNA: TGTGCCAGCAGTGAACGGGGTGAGTATCCGATGAACACTGAAGCTTTCTTT. Its protein is CASSERGEYPMNTEAFF.

The V gene is TRBV2, the J gene TRBJ2-7; TRBD2 is a possible D gene (5 bases). CDR3 length: 13 residues. Germline V gene lookup returns CDR1 SNHLY and CDR2 FYNNEI. The V end was cut by 4 bases, the J end by 4 bases, with 11 bases between. The DNA of the CDR3 is TGTGCCAGCAGTGTTGAACTAGGGTACGAGCAGTACTTC. It specifies CASSVELGYEQYF. The full variable domain, completed using reference TRBV2 and TRBJ2-7, is EPEVTQTPSHQVTQMGQEVILRCVPISNHLYFYWYRQILGQKVEFLVSFYNNEISEKSEIFDDQFSVERPDGSNFTLKIRSTKLEDSAMYFCASSVELGYEQYFGPGTRLTVT.

V is TRBV5-1 and J is TRBJ1-5, with 7 bases that match TRBD1. CDR1 SGHRS and CDR2 YFSETQ come from the germline V gene. The CDR3 spans 13 residues. Trimming at V came to 4 bases and at J to 8 bases, leaving 6 bases not matched to a gene. The CDR3 coding sequence is TGCGCCAGCAGCCTAACAGGGGTGGAGCCCCAGCATTTT. Its translation: CASSLTGVEPQHF.

The chain couples TRBV5-5 to TRBJ2-7; D possibly corresponds to TRBD2 (6 bases). Trimming removed 0 bases at V and 6 bases at J, with 7 bases between. From germline, CDR1 is SGHKS and CDR2 YYEKEE (reference sequence). The CDR3 runs to 12 residues. For the CDR3, the DNA is TGTGCCAGCAGCTTGGCCGGGGGCGAGCAGTACTTC. This gives the protein CASSLAGGEQYF.

The chain has TRBV3-1 (or the pseudogene TRBV3-2) and TRBJ1-1; D is undetermined. Trimming shortened V by 1 base and J by 0 bases, and 12 bases separated the two germline ends. Germline V CDR1 and CDR2: LGHDT, YNNKEL (reference sequence). This CDR3 is built from 16 residues. The DNA for the CDR3 is TGTGCCAGCAGCCAAGCGAGTATTGAGTTGAACACTGAAGCTTTCTTT. Translation gives CASSQASIELNTEAFF.

CDR3 amino acids: CASRFGGQGMRGYTF. CDR3 in DNA: TGTGCCAGCAGATTTGGGGGACAGGGAATGCGCGGCTACACCTTC. V usage is TRBV11-2 and J usage is TRBJ1-2, with 9 bases fitting TRBD1. The CDR3 is made up of 15 amino acids. Germline CDR1 and CDR2: SGHAT and FQNNGV. Trimming cost V 6 bases and J 8 bases; bases outside gene matches: 13.

The J gene is TRBJ1-2, the V gene TRBV3-1 (or the pseudogene TRBV3-2); 8 bases map to TRBD1. Germline-derived CDR1 and CDR2 are LGHDT and YNNKEL (reference sequence). V lost 0 bases, J lost 5 bases, and 11 bases stayed unmatched. This CDR3 spans 17 amino acids. In DNA, the CDR3 is TGTGCCAGCAGCCAAGAAGGATTTGATCGGACAGGGTATGGCTACACCTTC. Protein: CASSQEGFDRTGYGYTF.

The chain carries TRBV9 and TRBJ2-1, with 7 bases identical to TRBD2. Germline assignment: CDR1 SGDLS and CDR2 YYNGEE. With V trimmed by 3 bases and J by 9 bases, 12 bases remained unmatched. This CDR3 has 15 amino acids. DNA of the CDR3: TGTGCCAGCAGCGCCCCTCTGGGCGGGAGCGGTGAGCAGTTCTTC. Translation gives CASSAPLGGSGEQFF.

For the CDR3, the DNA is TGTGCCAGTAGTGCCTTCACAGGGCCCCCGAACTATGGCTACACCTTC. This gives the protein CASSAFTGPPNYGYTF. The rearrangement links TRBV19 to TRBJ1-2; perhaps TRBD1 as D (6 bases). Germline V CDR1 and CDR2: LNHDA, SQIVND (reference sequence). The CDR3 length is 16 residues. Trimming took off 5 bases at V and 2 bases at J, with 18 bases between the two ends.

This clone has a handful of counts. This chain uses TRBV5-1 with TRBJ2-7; 8 nucleotides line up with TRBD1. With 4 bases clipped from V and 5 bases from J, the junction kept 11 bases outside the gene matches. The CDR3 contains 15 residues. The germline V gene encodes CDR1 SGHRS and CDR2 YFSETQ. CDR3 in amino acids: CASSSGRDRGHEQYF. In DNA, the CDR3 is TGCGCCAGCAGCAGTGGTCGAGACAGGGGTCACGAGCAGTACTTC.

CDR3 region: CASSFFRDTSNEKLFF. CDR3 DNA: TGTGCCAGCAGCTTTTTCAGAGACACCTCTAATGAAAAACTGTTTTTT. The V gene is TRBV7-9, the J gene TRBJ1-4; unclear D gene. The V gene's germline CDR1 is SEHNR and CDR2 FQNEAQ (reference sequence). This CDR3 has 16 residues. Trimming left V 3 bases short and J 3 bases short, with 14 bases between. Full variable domain (rest looked up from reference TRBV7-9 and TRBJ1-4): DTGVSQNPRHKITKRGQNVTFRCDPISEHNRLYWYRQTLGQGPEFLTYFQNEAQLEKSRLLSDRFSAERPKGSFSTLEIQRTEQGDSAMYLCASSFFRDTSNEKLFFGSGTQLSVL.

The chain joins TRBV19 to TRBJ1-4; D unresolved. The CDR3 is 13 amino acids. Germline CDR1 and CDR2: LNHDA and SQIVND (reference sequence). Trimming took off 4 bases at V and 7 bases at J, with 10 bases between the two ends. CDR3 sequence: CASSTPPSEKLFF. For the CDR3, the DNA is TGTGCCAGTAGTACTCCACCCAGTGAAAAACTGTTTTTT.

This clone was counted a few times. The rearrangement uses TRBV2 and TRBJ1-5, with D unresolved. Germline V gene data show CDR1 as SNHLY and CDR2 as FYNNEI. Trimming pared 6 bases from V and 3 bases from J, leaving 12 bases between. This CDR3 is 14 amino acids long. The CDR3 region is CASSDNVFNQPQHF. CDR3 DNA: TGTGCCAGCAGCGACAACGTCTTCAATCAGCCCCAGCATTTT.

The chain recombines TRBV11-2 with TRBJ2-3, with a weak D call TRBD2 (6 bases). The CDR3 is 16 amino acids. CDR1 SGHAT and CDR2 FQNNGV come from the germline V gene. V gave up 2 bases and J gave up 2 bases, with 14 bases separating them. CDR3 residues: CASSLYLSGYTDTQYF. The CDR3 DNA reads as TGTGCCAGCAGCTTATACCTTAGCGGTTACACAGATACGCAGTATTTT.

This clone appeared a few times. This sequence joins TRBV7-2 and TRBJ2-1; the match to TRBD2 covers 12 bases. V lost 6 bases, J lost 10 bases, and 7 bases stayed unmatched. CDR3 length equals 14 residues. The germline CDR1 and CDR2 sequences are SGHTA and FQGNSA. This CDR3 is CASSFLAGGTEQFF. As DNA, the CDR3 is TGTGCCAGCAGTTTCCTAGCGGGGGGGACGGAGCAGTTCTTC.

The CDR3: CASRDRFDNQPQHF. In DNA form, the CDR3 reads TGTGCCAGCAGGGACAGATTTGACAATCAGCCCCAGCATTTT. The chain links TRBV28 to TRBJ1-5, with D maybe TRBD1 (6 bases). Germline V CDR1 and CDR2: MDHEN, SYDVKM. The ends were cut back, 6 bases at V and 3 bases at J, with 12 bases in the middle. This CDR3 region has 14 residues. Combining the CDR3 with reference TRBV28 and TRBJ1-5 gives the whole variable domain DVKVTQSSRYLVKRTGEKVFLECVQDMDHENMFWYRQDPGLGLRLIYFSYDVKMKEKGDIPEGYSVSREKKERFSLILESASTNQTSMYLCASRDRFDNQPQHFGDGTRLSIL.

The rearrangement joins TRBV5-4 to TRBJ1-2, with no clear D. V gave up 7 bases and J gave up 1 base, with 8 bases separating them. Germline CDR1 and CDR2: SGHNT and YYREEE (reference sequence). The length of the CDR3 is 12 residues. CDR3 in DNA: TGTGCCAGCGGTTTACTTAACTATGGCTACACCTTC. Translated: CASGLLNYGYTF.

This clone was recorded only once. This chain uses TRBV2 with TRBJ2-3; 7 nucleotides match TRBD2. The CDR3 runs to 15 residues. Germline assignment: CDR1 SNHLY and CDR2 FYNNEI. V shed 8 bases, J shed 8 bases, and the junction held 16 bases outside the gene matches. In DNA form, the CDR3 reads TGTGCCAGCCCAAAGGGAGGGAGGGCCCCGGGTACGCAGTATTTT. It is translated as CASPKGGRAPGTQYF.

The chain is built from TRBV6-8 and TRBJ2-4, with D tentatively TRBD2 (7 bases). The V gene lost 2 bases and the J gene lost 6 bases, with 11 bases spanning the gap. CDR1 and CDR2 from the germline V gene are MNHGY and SAAAGT. There are 14 residues in the CDR3. The CDR3 nucleotides read TGTGCCAGCAGTTACCGGGGGGCCGGAAACATTCAGTACTTC. This gives the protein CASSYRGAGNIQYF.

The chain carries TRBV5-4 and TRBJ1-1; 8 nucleotides agree with TRBD1. V shed 4 bases, J shed 4 bases, and the junction held 6 bases outside the gene matches. Germline V gene sequence: CDR1 SGHNT, CDR2 YYREEE (reference sequence). CDR3 length equals 14 residues. As DNA, the CDR3 is TGTGCCAGCAGCCGCAGGGGGCAGGGCACTGAAGCTTTCTTT. This encodes CASSRRGQGTEAFF.

The rearrangement uses TRBV6-1 and TRBJ1-4, with 9 bases aligning to TRBD1. The V and J ends lost 4 bases and 8 bases, in that order; junction bases with no gene match: 11. In germline, CDR1 is MNHNS, CDR2 SASEGT. This CDR3 spans 16 amino acids. The CDR3, as DNA: TGTGCCAGCAGTGGGCCACAGGGGGCAAGGGGGGAAAAACTGTTTTTT. This encodes CASSGPQGARGEKLFF.

J is TRBJ2-1 and V is TRBV5-1; 10 bases are a match to TRBD2. Trimming took 7 bases from V and 4 from J; bases not matched to a gene: 5. This CDR3 contains 14 residues. From germline, CDR1 is SGHRS and CDR2 YFSETQ. The CDR3 is CASAASGSYNEQFF. CDR3 coding DNA: TGCGCCAGCGCCGCTAGCGGGAGTTACAATGAGCAGTTCTTC. The full variable domain, its missing parts supplied by reference TRBV5-1 and TRBJ2-1, is KAGVTQTPRYLIKTRGQQVTLSCSPISGHRSVSWYQQTPGQGLQFLFEYFSETQRNKGNFPGRFSGRQFSNSRSEMNVSTLELGDSALYLCASAASGSYNEQFFGPGTRLTVL.

This chain joins TRBV15 and TRBJ1-6; D uncertain. Trimming removed 0 bases from V and 10 bases from J, with 7 bases in between. CDR1 and CDR2 from the germline V gene are LNHNV and YYDKDF (reference sequence). The CDR3 is 13 residues long. The CDR3, as DNA: TGTGCCACCAGCAGAGATTCGGGATCACCCCTCCACTTT. Translating it yields CATSRDSGSPLHF.

The chain combines TRBV9 with TRBJ1-1; D remains ambiguous. Trimming left V 2 bases short and J 5 bases short, with 16 bases between. The CDR3 has 15 amino acids. The germline CDR1 and CDR2 sequences are SGDLS and YYNGEE. CDR3 residues: CASSVEQYPGTEAFF. CDR3 nucleotides: TGTGCCAGCAGCGTCGAACAATATCCGGGAACTGAAGCTTTCTTT. The full variable domain, in which reference TRBV9 and TRBJ1-1 provide the parts outside the CDR3, is DSGVTQTPKHLITATGQRVTLRCSPRSGDLSVYWYQQSLDQGLQFLIQYYNGEERAKGNILERFSAQQFPDLHSELNLSSLELGDSALYFCASSVEQYPGTEAFFGQGTRLTVV.

V usage is TRBV27 and J usage is TRBJ2-5, with 9 bases aligning to TRBD2. This CDR3 has 15 amino acids. Germline V gives CDR1 MNHEY, CDR2 SMNVEV (reference sequence). V lost 6 bases and J lost 1; bases outside the gene matches: 6. CDR3 sequence: CASRPIAGAQETQYF. The CDR3 DNA is TGTGCCAGCAGGCCTATAGCGGGAGCCCAAGAGACCCAGTACTTC.